This TCR beta chain came from a study of OX40 agonist ivuxolimab in advanced cancers. Repertoires were generated with immunoSEQ multiplex PCR, while TCRdb's copy carries only in-frame clones and drops some. This sample has approximately 67,000 clones; roughly 87% occur once, and the top ten carry 2% to 2.5%. Deletions cut 4 bases from V and 7 bases from J, with 23 bases between. The CDR3 has 17 residues. Germline V lookup: CDR1 SGHTA, CDR2 FQGNSA. The receptor was isolated from an adult with an advanced solid tumor such as melanoma, head and neck, liver or kidney cancer. This chain links TRBV7-2 with TRBJ2-4, with D uncertain. Sequences were derived from CD4+ or CD8+ T cells sorted from blood, sampled in a trial of the OX40 agonist ivuxolimab. The CDR3 region is CASSSVGGITRVNIQYF. Written as DNA, the CDR3 is TGTGCCAGCAGCTCGGTCGGTGGGATCACGCGCGTGAACATTCAGTACTTC.